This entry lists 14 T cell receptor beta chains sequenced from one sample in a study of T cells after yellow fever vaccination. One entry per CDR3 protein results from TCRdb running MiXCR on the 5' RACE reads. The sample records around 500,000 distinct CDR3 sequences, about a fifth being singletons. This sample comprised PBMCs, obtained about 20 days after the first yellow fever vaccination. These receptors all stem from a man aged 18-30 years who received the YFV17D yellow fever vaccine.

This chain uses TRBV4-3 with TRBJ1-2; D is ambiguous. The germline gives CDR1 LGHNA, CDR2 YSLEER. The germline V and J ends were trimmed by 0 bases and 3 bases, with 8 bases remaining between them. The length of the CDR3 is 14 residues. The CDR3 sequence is CASSQEPGDYGYTF. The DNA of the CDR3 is TGCGCCAGCAGCCAAGAGCCGGGTGACTATGGCTACACCTTC.

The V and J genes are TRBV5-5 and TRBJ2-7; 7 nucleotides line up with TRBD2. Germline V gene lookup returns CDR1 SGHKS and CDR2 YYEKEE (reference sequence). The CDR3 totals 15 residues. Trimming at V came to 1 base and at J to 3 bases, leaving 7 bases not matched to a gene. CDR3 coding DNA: TGTGCCAGCAGCTTGTCGCAGGGCGGGGGCTACGAGCAGTACGTC. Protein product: CASSLSQGGGYEQYV.

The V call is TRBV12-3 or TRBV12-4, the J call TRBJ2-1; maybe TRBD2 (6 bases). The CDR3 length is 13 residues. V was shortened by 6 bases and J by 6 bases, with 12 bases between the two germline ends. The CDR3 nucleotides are TGTGCCAGCAGGGCGGACTATATCAATGAGCAGTTCTTC. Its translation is CASRADYINEQFF.

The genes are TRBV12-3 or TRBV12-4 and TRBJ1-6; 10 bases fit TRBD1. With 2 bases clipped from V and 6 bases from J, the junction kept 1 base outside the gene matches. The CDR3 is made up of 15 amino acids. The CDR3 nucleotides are TGTGCCAGCAGTTTATGGGACAGGGGTAATTCACCCCTCCACTTT. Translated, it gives CASSLWDRGNSPLHF.

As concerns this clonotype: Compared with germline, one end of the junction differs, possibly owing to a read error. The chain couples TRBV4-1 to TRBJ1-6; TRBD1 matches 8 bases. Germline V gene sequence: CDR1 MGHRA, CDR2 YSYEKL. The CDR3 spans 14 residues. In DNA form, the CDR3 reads TGTGCCAGCGGCCCAGGGGGCGTCGGTTCACCCCTCCACTTT. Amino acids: CASGPGGVGSPLHF.

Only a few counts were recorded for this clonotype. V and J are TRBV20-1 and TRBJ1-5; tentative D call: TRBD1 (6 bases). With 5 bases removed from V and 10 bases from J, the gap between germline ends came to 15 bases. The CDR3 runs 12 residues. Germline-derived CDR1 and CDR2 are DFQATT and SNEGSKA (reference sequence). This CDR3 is CSALRGREPQHF. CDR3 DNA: TGCAGTGCTCTCAGGGGTCGGGAACCCCAGCATTTT.

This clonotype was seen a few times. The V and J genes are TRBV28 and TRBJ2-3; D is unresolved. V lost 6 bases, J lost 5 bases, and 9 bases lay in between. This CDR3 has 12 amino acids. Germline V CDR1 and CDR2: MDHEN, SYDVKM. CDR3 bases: TGTGCCAGCAGCACCTTGGTAGATACGCAGTATTTT. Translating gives CASSTLVDTQYF.

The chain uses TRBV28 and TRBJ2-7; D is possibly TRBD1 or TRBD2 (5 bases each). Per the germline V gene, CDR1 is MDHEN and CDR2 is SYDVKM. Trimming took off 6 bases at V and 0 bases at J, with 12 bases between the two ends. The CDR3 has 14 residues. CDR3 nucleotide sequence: TGTGCCAGCAGCCGGGACGGAAACTCCTACGAGCAGTACGTC. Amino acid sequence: CASSRDGNSYEQYV.

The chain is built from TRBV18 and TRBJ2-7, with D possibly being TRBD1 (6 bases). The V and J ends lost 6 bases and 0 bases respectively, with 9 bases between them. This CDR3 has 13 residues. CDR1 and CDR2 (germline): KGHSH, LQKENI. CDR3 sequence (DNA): TGTGCCAGCTCGCGAGGGGGCTCCTACGAGCAGTACGTC. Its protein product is CASSRGGSYEQYV.

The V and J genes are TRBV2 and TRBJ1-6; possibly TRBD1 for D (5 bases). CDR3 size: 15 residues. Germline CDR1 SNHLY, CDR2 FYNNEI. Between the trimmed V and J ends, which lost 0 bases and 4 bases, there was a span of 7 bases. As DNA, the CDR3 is TGTGCCAGCAGTGAAGCGGGGCAGTATAATTCACCCCTCCACTTT. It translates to CASSEAGQYNSPLHF.

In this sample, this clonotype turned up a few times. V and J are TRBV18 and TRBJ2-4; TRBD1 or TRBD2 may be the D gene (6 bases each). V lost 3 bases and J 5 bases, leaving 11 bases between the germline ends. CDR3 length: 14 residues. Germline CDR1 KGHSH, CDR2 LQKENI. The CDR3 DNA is TGTGCCAGCTCACCGGGGAGGACAGAAAACATTCAGTACTTC. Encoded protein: CASSPGRTENIQYF.

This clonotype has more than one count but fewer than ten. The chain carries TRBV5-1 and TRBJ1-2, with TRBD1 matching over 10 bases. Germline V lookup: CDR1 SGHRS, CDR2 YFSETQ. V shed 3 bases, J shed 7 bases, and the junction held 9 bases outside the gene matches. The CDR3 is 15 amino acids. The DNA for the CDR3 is TGCGCCAGCAGCTCGCGACAGGGGGCGTTCGGTGGCTACACCTTC. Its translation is CASSSRQGAFGGYTF.

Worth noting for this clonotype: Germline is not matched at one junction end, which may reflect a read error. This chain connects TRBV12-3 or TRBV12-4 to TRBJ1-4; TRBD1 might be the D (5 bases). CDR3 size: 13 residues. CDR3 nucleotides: TGTGCCAGCAGCTTAGGGGCTAATGAAAAACTGTTTTTT. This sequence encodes CASSLGANEKLFF.

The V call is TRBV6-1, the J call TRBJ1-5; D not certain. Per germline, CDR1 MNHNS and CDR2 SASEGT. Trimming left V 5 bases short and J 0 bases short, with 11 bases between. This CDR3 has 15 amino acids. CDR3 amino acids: CASSTRHDSNQPQHF. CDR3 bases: TGTGCCAGCAGTACCAGACACGATAGCAATCAGCCCCAGCATTTT.